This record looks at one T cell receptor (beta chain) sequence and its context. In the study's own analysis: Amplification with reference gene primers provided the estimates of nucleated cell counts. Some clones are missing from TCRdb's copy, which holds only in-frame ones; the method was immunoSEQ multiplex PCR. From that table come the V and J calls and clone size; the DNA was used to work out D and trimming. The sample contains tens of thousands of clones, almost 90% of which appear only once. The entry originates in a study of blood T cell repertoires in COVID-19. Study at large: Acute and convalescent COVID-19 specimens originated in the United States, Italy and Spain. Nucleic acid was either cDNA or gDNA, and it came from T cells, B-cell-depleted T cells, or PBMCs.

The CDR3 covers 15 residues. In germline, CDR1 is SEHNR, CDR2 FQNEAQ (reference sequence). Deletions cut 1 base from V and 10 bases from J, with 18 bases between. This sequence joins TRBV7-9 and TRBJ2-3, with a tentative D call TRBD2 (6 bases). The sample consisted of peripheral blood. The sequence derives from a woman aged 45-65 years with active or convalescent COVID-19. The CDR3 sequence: CASSLEGPSGRAQYF. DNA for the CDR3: TGTGCCAGCAGCTTAGAGGGGCCTTCCGGGAGAGCGCAGTATTTT.